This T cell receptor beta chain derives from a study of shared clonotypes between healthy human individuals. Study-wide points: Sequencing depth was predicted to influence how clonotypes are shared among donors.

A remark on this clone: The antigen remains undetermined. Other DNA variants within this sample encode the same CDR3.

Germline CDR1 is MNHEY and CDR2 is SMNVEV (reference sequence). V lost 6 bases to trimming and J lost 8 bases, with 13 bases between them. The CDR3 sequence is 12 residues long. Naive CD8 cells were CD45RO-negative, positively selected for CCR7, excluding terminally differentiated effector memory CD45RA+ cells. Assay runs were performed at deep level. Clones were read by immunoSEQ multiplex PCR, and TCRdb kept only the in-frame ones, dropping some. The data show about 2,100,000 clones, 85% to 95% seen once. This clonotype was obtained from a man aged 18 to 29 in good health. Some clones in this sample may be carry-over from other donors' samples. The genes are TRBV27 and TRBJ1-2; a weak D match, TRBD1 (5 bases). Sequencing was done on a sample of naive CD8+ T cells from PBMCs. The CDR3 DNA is TGTGCCAGCAGCTTTGGTGGGGGAGGCTACACCTTC. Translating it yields CASSFGGGGYTF.